The rows below give T cell receptor beta chains drawn from one sample of a study of control samples from healthy donors and cancer patients. Libraries were prepared by immunoSEQ multiplex PCR; TCRdb keeps only in-frame clonotypes and omits some of them. This table has about 150,000 clones, around 90% appearing once. The specimen sequenced was blood. The origin of the receptors is a young man in good health. Each CDR3 is given with its conserved first and last residue.

V: TRBV5-1
CDR3: CASRYRELHTEAFF

V: TRBV6-2/TRBV6-3
CDR3: CASSRTGSNYGYTF

V: TRBV6-5
CDR3: CASTKLAAQETQYF

V: TRBV7-2
CDR3: CASSFRSGGAYNEQFF

V: TRBV25-1
CDR3: CASSTNGQENASTDTQYF

V: TRBV9
CDR3: CASSVDQYNEQFF

V: TRBV30
CDR3: CACRNTEAFF

V: TRBV6-4
CDR3: CASSGTGAAGNEQFF

V: TRBV19
CDR3: CASSSTTGLSQPQHF

V: TRBV29-1
CDR3: CSAGLGRDEKLFF

V: TRBV24-1
CDR3: CATSPPQGYEQYF

V: TRBV7-2
CDR3: CASSPIAGEFTDTQYF

V: TRBV4-1
CDR3: CASSQYGLEDYNEQFF

V: TRBV7-2
CDR3: CASSTSVGGDSPLHF

V: TRBV9
CDR3: CASSFLGSGTGELFF

V: TRBV11-3
CDR3: CASGYTGELFF

V: TRBV4-1
CDR3: CASSQDGGNYGYTF

V: TRBV7-3
CDR3: CASSPGRDNEQFF

V: TRBV6-5
CDR3: CAVHSPAYNSPLHF

V: TRBV7-2
CDR3: CASSLASGVTDTQYF

V: TRBV5-1
CDR3: CASSSYLSNYGYTF

V: TRBV4-3
CDR3: CASSQAVTGGSYGYTF

V: TRBV2
CDR3: CASDGGFNEQFF

V: TRBV27
CDR3: CASSLSQTGGLEKLFF